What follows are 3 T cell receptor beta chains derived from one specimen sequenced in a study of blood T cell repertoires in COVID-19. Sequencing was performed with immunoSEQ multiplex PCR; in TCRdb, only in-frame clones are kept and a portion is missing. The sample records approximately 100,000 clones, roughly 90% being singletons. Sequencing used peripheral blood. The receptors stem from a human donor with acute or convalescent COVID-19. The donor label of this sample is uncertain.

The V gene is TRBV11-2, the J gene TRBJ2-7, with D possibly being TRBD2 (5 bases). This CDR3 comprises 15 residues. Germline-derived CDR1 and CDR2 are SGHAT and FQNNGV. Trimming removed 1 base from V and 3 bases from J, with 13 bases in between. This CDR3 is CASSLAPGDYYEQYF. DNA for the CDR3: TGTGCCAGCAGCTTAGCTCCAGGAGACTACTACGAGCAGTACTTC.

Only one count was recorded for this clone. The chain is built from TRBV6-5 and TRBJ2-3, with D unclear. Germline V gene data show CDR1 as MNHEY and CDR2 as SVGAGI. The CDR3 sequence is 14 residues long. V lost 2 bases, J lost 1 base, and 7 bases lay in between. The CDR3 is CASSYDSGTDTQYF. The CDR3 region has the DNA TGTGCCAGCAGTTACGACTCCGGCACAGATACGCAGTATTTT.

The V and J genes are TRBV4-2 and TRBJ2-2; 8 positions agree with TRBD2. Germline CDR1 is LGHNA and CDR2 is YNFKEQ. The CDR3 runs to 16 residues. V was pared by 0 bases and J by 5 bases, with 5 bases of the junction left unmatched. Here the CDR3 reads CASSQEGTRETGELFF. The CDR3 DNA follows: TGTGCCAGCAGCCAAGAAGGGACTAGGGAGACCGGGGAGCTGTTTTTT.